The rows below give T cell receptor beta chains drawn from one sample of a study of vaccination effects on CD4 cells after COVID-19. Their cognate antigens are unknown. The assay was immunoSEQ multiplex PCR, and TCRdb's table has in-frame clones only and misses some. The table lists around 30,000 clones, 72% of them singletons. The specimen was CD4+ T cells from PBMCs cultured with HCoV-229E spike peptides, collected after COVID-19 vaccination. The receptors derive from a human donor who received a COVID-19 vaccine. CDR3s include the opening cysteine and the closing phenylalanine or tryptophan.

V gene	J gene	CDR3 protein
TRBV6-1	TRBJ2-7	CASSEGQRGATYEQYF
TRBV5-1	TRBJ1-2	CASSLEGTAYGYTF
TRBV7-7	TRBJ2-2	CASSSGRLTNTGELFF
TRBV27	TRBJ2-1	CASSPETSLAYNEQFF
TRBV25-1	TRBJ2-5	CASSVPGTAQETQYF
TRBV12-3/TRBV12-4	TRBJ1-1	CASSLVSGSEAFF
TRBV5-1	TRBJ1-1	CASSSAKASLGAFF
TRBV19	TRBJ2-7	CASSTRLAGTYEQYF
TRBV19	TRBJ1-2	CASSIIRGPGYTF
TRBV19	TRBJ2-3	CASRLGQGHTDTQYF
TRBV5-5	TRBJ2-5	CASSREVGDQETQYF
TRBV11-2	TRBJ1-2	CASSLEVKTGTGYTF
TRBV29-1	TRBJ1-2	CSVEETNYGYTF
TRBV3-1/TRBV3-2	TRBJ1-3	CASSQWGFRGSGNTIYF
TRBV2	TRBJ1-6	CASTGIGIRQAGDSPLHF
TRBV10-3	TRBJ2-3	CATSTEADTQYF
TRBV9	TRBJ2-5	CASSVDGGLKETQYF
TRBV6-5	TRBJ1-1	CASIGDTEAFF
TRBV5-1	TRBJ2-2	CASSSDSANTGELFF
TRBV6-5	TRBJ1-6	CASSYSYNSPLHF
TRBV30	TRBJ1-5	CAWSVLQGNQPQHF
TRBV18	TRBJ1-6	CASSPSTNSPLHF
TRBV27	TRBJ2-3	CASSPTSGKVTQYF
TRBV7-8	TRBJ2-5	CASSLKREGGRETQYF
TRBV9	TRBJ2-1	CASSVASSGYNEQFF
TRBV7-6	TRBJ1-5	CASSLVGGQGGQPQHF
TRBV4-2	TRBJ2-7	CASSQERDSSYEQYF
TRBV4-1	TRBJ1-1	CASSQDRAPSTEAFF
TRBV4-1	TRBJ1-6	CASSQDTGTGSSPLHF
TRBV18	TRBJ2-7	CASSPQGTSYEQYF
TRBV11-2	TRBJ2-6	CASSLGLAGVPSGANVLTF
TRBV11-2	TRBJ2-3	CASSLDLPGTSTDTQYF
TRBV10-1	TRBJ2-3	CASRSTGDTQYF
TRBV19	TRBJ2-1	CASSPSGGLLRAIDNEQFF
TRBV5-1	TRBJ1-2	CASSLALNRETYGYTF
TRBV6-6	TRBJ1-5	CASGGGTGRNQPQHF
TRBV5-1	TRBJ1-2	CASSPSGGGQTNYGYTF
TRBV27	TRBJ2-7	CASSFAGTIGGYEQYF
TRBV2	TRBJ2-1	CASSEYTGTSGNNEQFF
TRBV2	TRBJ1-1	CASSEAVAMNTEAFF
TRBV6-5	TRBJ1-2	CASRSTGEARYGYTF
TRBV11-2	TRBJ1-2	CASSLDRQYGYTF
TRBV29-1	TRBJ1-1	CSVERELNTEAFF
TRBV19	TRBJ2-7	CASSQTGDRAYEQYF
TRBV6-1	TRBJ1-4	CASSVTLGQSNEKLFF
TRBV2	TRBJ1-5	CASSAGQGYQPQHF
TRBV2	TRBJ2-7	CASSEGRLAETYEQYF
TRBV10-1	TRBJ2-7	CASSEPGVSGYEQYF
TRBV27	TRBJ2-5	CASSLTLTGGPETQYF
TRBV15	TRBJ2-7	CATSSRRQGGEQYF
TRBV30	TRBJ1-1	CAWSGGSTEAFF
TRBV14	TRBJ2-7	CASSQGRLQGSPKQYF
TRBV6-1	TRBJ2-3	CASSVGLAGGTDTQYF